This T cell receptor (beta chain) came from a study of blood T cell repertoires in COVID-19. Study-wide context: Collection of acute and convalescent COVID-19 samples took place in the United States, Italy and Spain.

Germline values: CDR1 MNHEY, CDR2 SVGAGI. V lost 0 bases and J lost 4, with 8 bases in between. This CDR3 is 14 amino acids long. Libraries were prepared by immunoSEQ multiplex PCR; TCRdb keeps only in-frame clonotypes and omits some of them. The sample has 220,000 or so clones, approximately 78% seen once. The specimen was peripheral blood. This sequence joins TRBV6-5 and TRBJ2-3, with D unclear. This sequence originates from a woman aged 80 or over with COVID-19, enrolled during active disease. The CDR3 nucleotides read TGTGCCAGCAGTTACTCGGCGGCCGCAGATACGCAGTATTTT. Amino acids: CASSYSAAADTQYF.